What follows are 12 T cell receptor beta chains derived from one specimen sequenced in a study of shared clonotypes between healthy human individuals (dated by TCRdb to between 2020 and 2021). For the CD8 naive samples, CD45RO-negative cells were positively selected for CCR7, yielding a CD45RA+CCR7+ population from which TemRA cells were excluded. The library came from the immunoSEQ multiplex PCR assay. The table was pulled from immuneACCESS by TCRdb, which kept in-frame rearrangements only. Such tables lose some clones; where checked, under half of the loss comes from unresolved V genes, and the rest has no known cause. Within this sample are around 1,900,000 clones, with 85% to 95% of them counted one time only. More than 1.5% of the sample goes to the ten largest clones. The specimen was naive CD8+ T cells from PBMCs. The sample's cell subset or site, from its label and the paper: CD45RA+CCR7+. The source is a man younger than 35 in good health. Some clones in this sample may be carry-over from other donors' samples.

This chain links TRBV11-3 with TRBJ2-1, with 10 positions matching TRBD2. The CDR3 is 15 amino acids. Germline CDR1 SGHNT, CDR2 YENEEA. V shed 3 bases and J 6 bases; nucleotides not matched to a gene: 5. The CDR3 nucleotides are TGTGCCAGCAGCTTGAAGCGGGAGGGCGTCAATGAGCAGTTCTTC. Translating it yields CASSLKREGVNEQFF.

The chain recombines TRBV5-1 with TRBJ2-6; 8 bases agree with TRBD1. Germline assignment: CDR1 SGHRS and CDR2 YFSETQ. Trimming cost V 0 bases and J 0 bases; bases outside gene matches: 2. CDR3 length: 17 amino acids. The CDR3 loop is CASSLGDRYSGANVLTF. The CDR3 nucleotides read TGCGCCAGCAGCTTGGGGGACAGGTACTCTGGGGCCAACGTCCTGACTTTC. Drawing the rest from reference TRBV5-1 and TRBJ2-6, the complete variable domain is KAGVTQTPRYLIKTRGQQVTLSCSPISGHRSVSWYQQTPGQGLQFLFEYFSETQRNKGNFPGRFSGRQFSNSRSEMNVSTLELGDSALYLCASSLGDRYSGANVLTFGAGSRLTVL.

The count of this clone is one. The V call is TRBV9, the J call TRBJ2-1; 10 positions match TRBD2. CDR3 length equals 17 residues. Per the germline V gene, CDR1 is SGDLS and CDR2 is YYNGEE. Germline trimming cut 0 bases from V and 6 bases from J; bases unmatched to any gene: 9. CDR3 amino acids: CASSVEGTSGRGNEQFF. CDR3 in DNA: TGTGCCAGCAGCGTAGAGGGGACCAGCGGGAGGGGCAATGAGCAGTTCTTC.

The chain is built from TRBV5-4 and TRBJ2-7; tentatively, D is TRBD2 (6 bases). The V gene lost 2 bases and the J gene lost 5 bases, with 17 bases spanning the gap. There are 15 residues in the CDR3. The germline V gene encodes CDR1 SGHNT and CDR2 YYREEE (reference sequence). CDR3 sequence (DNA): TGTGCCAGCAGCTTCACCGGAGGGCCCGGCGACGAGCAGTACTTC. Protein sequence: CASSFTGGPGDEQYF.

The V call is TRBV4-1, the J call TRBJ2-1; D is possibly TRBD1 (5 bases). Trimming cost V 4 bases and J 5 bases, with 18 bases left between them. The germline CDR1 and CDR2 sequences are MGHRA and YSYEKL. The CDR3 has 16 amino acids. The CDR3 region is CASSRGVQKPDNEQFF. CDR3 DNA sequence: TGCGCCAGCAGCCGGGGCGTCCAGAAACCTGACAATGAGCAGTTCTTC.

Regarding this clone: Different DNA sequences within this sample yield the same CDR3. This chain connects TRBV27 to TRBJ2-7, with D perhaps assigned TRBD1 or TRBD2 (5 bases each). The CDR3 has 14 residues. Deletions cut 5 bases from V and 1 base from J, with 12 bases between. The V gene's germline CDR1 is MNHEY and CDR2 SMNVEV (reference sequence). The CDR3 sequence: CASSIRDPSYEQYF. CDR3 in DNA: TGTGCCAGCAGTATCCGGGACCCTTCCTACGAGCAGTACTTC.

This chain uses TRBV7-9 with TRBJ2-7; D call uncertain. Trimming took 2 bases from V and 4 from J, leaving 6 bases between them. The CDR3 is 12 residues long. Germline CDR1 and CDR2: SEHNR and FQNEAQ (reference sequence). CDR3 nucleotide sequence: TGTGCCAGCAGCTTAAGTTTTTACGAGCAGTACTTC. As protein: CASSLSFYEQYF.

The chain couples TRBV29-1 to TRBJ2-4; TRBD2 is a possible D gene (6 bases). Trimming removed 6 bases at V and 5 bases at J, with 20 bases between. The CDR3 spans 15 residues. Germline lookup yields CDR1 SQVTM and CDR2 ANQGSEA. The CDR3 protein is CSVILRGNLENIQYF. CDR3 in DNA: TGCAGCGTAATCTTACGGGGGAATCTGGAAAACATTCAGTACTTC.

The genes are TRBV2 and TRBJ1-1; 7 nucleotides line up with TRBD1. The CDR3 has 11 residues. The germline CDR1 and CDR2 sequences are SNHLY and FYNNEI. J gave up 5 bases and V 10 bases, and 4 bases lay outside the gene matches. The CDR3 coding sequence is TGTGCCAACAGGGGAGAAACTGAAGCTTTCTTT. This codes for CANRGETEAFF.

The chain carries TRBV10-1 and TRBJ2-7, with D maybe TRBD1 (7 bases). CDR3 length equals 13 residues. Germline-derived CDR1 and CDR2 are WNHNN and SYGVQD (reference sequence). The ends were cut back, 6 bases at V and 2 bases at J, with 11 bases in the middle. The CDR3 coding sequence is TGCGCCAGCAGCGGGGGACAGACCTACGAGCAGTACTTC. Protein: CASSGGQTYEQYF.

This rearrangement joins TRBV27 to TRBJ1-5, with 7 bases lining up with TRBD1. V shed 7 bases and J 5 bases; nucleotides not matched to a gene: 14. Per germline, CDR1 MNHEY and CDR2 SMNVEV (reference sequence). This CDR3 is built from 16 residues. The CDR3 protein is CASKIYPGDSYQPQHF. The CDR3 nucleotides read TGTGCCAGCAAAATATATCCCGGGGACAGCTATCAGCCCCAGCATTTT.

The rearrangement uses TRBV4-1 and TRBJ2-2, with D maybe TRBD1 (5 bases). The germline CDR1 and CDR2 sequences are MGHRA and YSYEKL. V lost 1 base to trimming and J lost 4 bases, with 7 bases between them. This CDR3 has 14 residues. The CDR3 DNA reads TGCGCCAGCAGCCAAGCGACAGCCACCGGGGAGCTGTTTTTT. It codes for CASSQATATGELFF.